This is a list of T cell receptor beta chains from one sample in a study of brain T cells in children with intractable seizures. The protocol was immunoSEQ multiplex PCR, while the TCRdb copy is restricted to in-frame clones and leaves out a portion. The repertoire holds about 340,000 clones, with about 93% as singletons. The starting material was peripheral blood, obtained 4 to 5 months after surgery. The receptors were sampled from a boy under three years old with tuberous sclerosis and intractable seizures. Both conserved end residues are part of each CDR3. D genes are given only for firm matches. The size of a clone is reported for some rows only, either as once, few or many, or as a class for expanded clones.

>NA|NA|TRBJ2-7|TRBV7-3
CASSFDRAYEQYF
TGTGCCAGCAGCTTCGACAGAGCCTACGAGCAGTACTTC
>TRBD2|NA|TRBJ2-1|TRBV7-7
CASSLMSSGIDEQFF
TGTGCTAGCAGCTTAATGTCTAGCGGGATCGATGAGCAGTTCTTC
>NA|NA|TRBJ2-5|TRBV11-3
CASSLGEFLQETQYF
TGTGCCAGCAGCTTAGGTGAATTCTTACAAGAGACCCAGTACTTC
>NA|NA|TRBJ1-1|TRBV2
CASSASAEAFF
TGTGCCAGCAGTGCTTCAGCTGAAGCTTTCTTT
>TRBD1|NA|TRBJ2-7|TRBV9
CASSGGDRGLGEQYF
TGTGCCAGCAGCGGAGGGGACAGGGGGTTAGGCGAGCAGTACTTC
>NA|few|TRBJ2-2|TRBV5-6
CASSLVSGELFF
TGTGCCAGCAGCTTGGTCTCGGGGGAGCTGTTTTTT
>TRBD1|NA|TRBJ2-6|TRBV6-4
CASSEQGGFSGANVLTF
TGTGCCAGCAGTGAACAGGGGGGTTTCTCTGGGGCCAACGTCCTGACTTTC
>NA|NA|TRBJ2-7|TRBV3-1/TRBV3-2
CASSQGQLEGYEQYF
TGTGCCAGCAGCCAAGGGCAGCTAGAGGGCTACGAGCAGTACTTC
>TRBD1|NA|TRBJ1-2|TRBV5-4
CASSLGQGGYGYTF
TGTGCCAGCAGCTTGGGACAGGGCGGATATGGCTACACCTTC
>NA|NA|TRBJ2-7|TRBV21-1
CASSHGRLADHYEQYF
TGTGCCAGCAGCCACGGGAGACTAGCGGACCACTACGAGCAGTACTTC
>NA|NA|TRBJ2-7|TRBV29-1
CSVAGSGITYEQYF
TGCAGCGTCGCCGGTTCAGGGATAACCTACGAGCAGTACTTC
>TRBD1|NA|TRBJ2-7|TRBV6-5
CASSYTGANYEQYF
TGTGCCAGCAGTTACACAGGGGCTAACTACGAGCAGTACTTC
>NA|NA|TRBJ2-3|TRBV7-6
CASSLGFSTDTQYF
TGTGCCAGCAGCTTAGGTTTCAGCACAGATACGCAGTATTTT
>TRBD2|NA|TRBJ2-1|TRBV7-8
CASSEFLLAGWGNEQFF
TGTGCCAGCAGCGAATTTTTACTAGCGGGGTGGGGGAATGAGCAGTTCTTC
>TRBD2|NA|TRBJ2-3|TRBV5-4
CASSSRLADTDTQYF
TGTGCCAGCAGCAGCCGACTAGCAGACACAGATACGCAGTATTTT
>NA|NA|TRBJ2-1|TRBV5-5
CASSLVGVEQFF
TGTGCCAGCAGCTTGGTGGGGGTTGAGCAGTTCTTC
>NA|NA|TRBJ1-2|TRBV7-3
CASSAGDGSYGYTF
TGTGCCAGCAGCGCGGGGGACGGAAGCTATGGCTACACCTTC
>NA|NA|TRBJ1-5|TRBV6-2/TRBV6-3
CASSYAGNQPQHF
TGTGCCAGCAGTTACGCGGGGAACCAGCCCCAGCATTTT
>TRBD2|once|TRBJ2-3|TRBV7-2
CASSLALSGGTDTQYF
TGTGCCAGCAGCTTAGCGCTAAGCGGGGGCACAGATACGCAGTATTTT
>NA|NA|TRBJ2-1|TRBV7-9
CASSRPWTDNEQFF
TGTGCCAGCAGTCGGCCTTGGACTGACAATGAGCAGTTCTTC
>TRBD1|NA|TRBJ1-3|TRBV10-3
CAISENWGQGSGNTIYF
TGTGCCATCAGTGAGAATTGGGGACAGGGCTCTGGAAACACCATATATTTT
>NA|NA|TRBJ1-6|TRBV5-6
CASSFLGRSPLHF
TGTGCCAGCAGCTTTCTAGGGAGATCACCCCTCCACTTT
>NA|NA|TRBJ1-1|TRBV6-5
CASRDPVGGTEAFF
TGTGCCAGCAGGGACCCAGTTGGCGGCACTGAAGCTTTCTTT
>NA|NA|TRBJ2-3|TRBV27
CASSQGPTPDTQYF
TGTGCCTCCTCCCAGGGACCCACCCCAGATACGCAGTATTTT
>TRBD2|NA|TRBJ2-1|TRBV7-9
CASSWTGTRGYNEQFF
TGTGCCAGCAGCTGGACCGGGACTAGAGGCTACAATGAGCAGTTCTTC
>NA|NA|TRBJ1-2|TRBV5-6
CASSPGTAGYGYTF
TGTGCCAGCAGCCCGGGGACGGCTGGCTATGGCTACACCTTC
>NA|NA|TRBJ1-1|TRBV14
CASSQGYRDKGTGAFF
TGTGCCAGCAGCCAGGGTTACCGGGACAAGGGTACGGGAGCTTTCTTT
>NA|NA|TRBJ1-1|TRBV21-1
CASREKGGHTEAFF
TGTGCCAGCAGGGAAAAAGGGGGACACACTGAAGCTTTCTTT
>NA|NA|TRBJ2-7|TRBV9
CASSVGSVGGKYEQYF
TGTGCCAGCAGCGTAGGATCGGTGGGCGGGAAGTACGAGCAGTACTTC
>NA|NA|TRBJ1-3|TRBV27
CASSISLRAGNTIYF
TGTGCCAGCAGCATTTCATTGCGGGCAGGAAACACCATATATTTT
>TRBD1|NA|TRBJ2-1|TRBV29-1
CSVEGDRGHLNEQFF
TGCAGCGTCGAGGGGGACAGGGGGCACCTCAATGAGCAGTTCTTC
>NA|NA|TRBJ1-5|TRBV7-8
CASSLAGSGVQPQHF
TGTGCCAGCAGCTTAGCGGGATCAGGGGTTCAGCCCCAGCATTTT
>NA|NA|TRBJ1-1|TRBV6-2/TRBV6-3
CASSPTGAEAFF
TGTGCCAGCAGTCCCACGGGGGCTGAAGCTTTCTTT
>TRBD1|NA|TRBJ1-6|TRBV18
CATSPFVGQHNSPLHF
TGTGCCACCTCCCCATTCGTGGGACAGCATAATTCACCCCTCCACTTT
>NA|once|TRBJ1-1|TRBV30
CAWTLNTEAFF
TGTGCCTGGACTCTGAACACTGAAGCTTTCTTT
>NA|NA|TRBJ1-1|TRBV19
CASTKGFRNTEAFF
TGTGCCAGTACGAAGGGTTTCCGGAACACTGAAGCTTTCTTT
>NA|NA|TRBJ2-7|TRBV30
CAWSPSVPYEQYF
TGTGCCTGGAGCCCATCCGTCCCCTACGAGCAGTACTTC
>NA|once|TRBJ1-5|TRBV7-8
CASSQDPQVWPQHF
TGTGCCAGCAGCCAAGACCCCCAGGTATGGCCCCAGCATTTT
>NA|NA|TRBJ1-1|TRBV18
CASSPDRSWGTEAFF
TGTGCCAGCTCACCTGACAGATCATGGGGGACTGAAGCTTTCTTT
>NA|NA|TRBJ2-7|TRBV2
CASSVVKTPYEQYF
TGTGCCAGCAGTGTAGTCAAGACCCCCTACGAGCAGTACTTC
>NA|once|TRBJ1-5|TRBV12-3/TRBV12-4
CASSPVNQPQHF
TGTGCCAGCAGCCCAGTGAATCAGCCCCAGCATTTT
>NA|NA|TRBJ1-3|TRBV11-2
CASSLDFPARQGNTIYF
TGTGCCAGCAGCTTAGATTTCCCGGCCCGACAGGGAAACACCATATATTTT
>TRBD2|NA|TRBJ2-7|TRBV2
CASSDGTSGTYSYEQYF
TGTGCCAGCAGTGACGGTACTAGCGGGACCTACTCCTACGAGCAGTACTTC
>NA|NA|TRBJ1-4|TRBV4-1
CASSQVWPPRSEKLFF
TGCGCCAGCAGCCAAGTTTGGCCGCCTAGGTCTGAAAAACTGTTTTTT
>NA|NA|TRBJ1-1|TRBV11-3
CASSQGNTEAFF
TGTGCCAGCTCGCAGGGGAACACTGAAGCTTTCTTT
>TRBD1|NA|TRBJ1-1|TRBV12-3/TRBV12-4
CASRQGDTEAFF
TGTGCCAGCAGGCAGGGGGACACTGAAGCTTTCTTT
>NA|NA|TRBJ2-3|TRBV24-1
CATSVRRGPDTQYF
TGTGCCACCAGTGTACGAAGAGGTCCAGATACGCAGTATTTT
>NA|once|TRBJ2-7|TRBV3-1/TRBV3-2
CASSQGRSEQYF
TGTGCCAGCAGCCAAGGCCGAAGTGAGCAGTACTTC
>NA|NA|TRBJ1-1|TRBV27
CASSWAENTEAFF
TGTGCCAGCAGTTGGGCGGAGAACACTGAAGCTTTCTTT
>NA|NA|TRBJ1-6|TRBV18
CASSPSGPGGDSPLHF
TGTGCCAGCTCACCCTCTGGACCGGGAGGGGATTCACCCCTCCACTTT
>TRBD1|NA|TRBJ2-3|TRBV5-1
CASSRDRADTQYF
TGCGCCAGCAGCCGGGACAGGGCAGATACGCAGTATTTT
>TRBD2|NA|TRBJ2-1|TRBV25-1
CATLTSGGIRGSYNEQFF
TGTGCCACCTTGACTAGCGGGGGAATCCGGGGCTCCTACAATGAGCAGTTCTTC
>NA|NA|TRBJ2-3|TRBV5-1
CASSRDKLTDTQYF
TGCGCCAGCAGCCGGGACAAACTCACAGATACGCAGTATTTT
>NA|NA|TRBJ1-6|TRBV4-1
CASSQVHYNWGEGNSPLHF
TGCGCCAGCAGCCAAGTTCATTATAATTGGGGGGAAGGTAATTCACCCCTCCACTTT
>NA|NA|TRBJ1-1|TRBV3-1/TRBV3-2
CASSQRDFKAFF
TGTGCCAGCAGCCAGAGGGACTTTAAAGCTTTCTTT